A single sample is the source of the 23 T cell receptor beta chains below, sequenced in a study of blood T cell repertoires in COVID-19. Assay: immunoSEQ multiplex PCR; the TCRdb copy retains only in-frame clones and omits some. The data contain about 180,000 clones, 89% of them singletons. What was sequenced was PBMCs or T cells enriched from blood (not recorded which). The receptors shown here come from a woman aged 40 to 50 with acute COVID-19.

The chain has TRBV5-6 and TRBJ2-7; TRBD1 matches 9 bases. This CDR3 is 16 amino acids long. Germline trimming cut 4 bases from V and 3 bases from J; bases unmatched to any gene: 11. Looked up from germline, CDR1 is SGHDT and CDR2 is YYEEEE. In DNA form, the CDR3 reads TGTGCCAGCAGCCGGAGGGGACAGGGAGATAGCTACGAGCAGTACTTC. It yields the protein CASSRRGQGDSYEQYF.

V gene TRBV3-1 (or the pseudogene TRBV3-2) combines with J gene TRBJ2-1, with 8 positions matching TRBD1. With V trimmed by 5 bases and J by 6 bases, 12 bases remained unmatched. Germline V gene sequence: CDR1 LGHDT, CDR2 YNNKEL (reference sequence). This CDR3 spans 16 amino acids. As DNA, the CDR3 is TGTGCCAGCAGCAAAAAGACAGGGGATCCCTTCAATGAGCAGTTCTTC. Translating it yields CASSKKTGDPFNEQFF.

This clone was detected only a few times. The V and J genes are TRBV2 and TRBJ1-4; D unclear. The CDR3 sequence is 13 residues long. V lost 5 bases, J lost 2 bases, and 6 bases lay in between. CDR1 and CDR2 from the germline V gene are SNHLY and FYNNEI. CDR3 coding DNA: TGTGCCAGCAGTCCCCTGACTAATGAAAAACTGTTTTTT. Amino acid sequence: CASSPLTNEKLFF.

The CDR3 region has the DNA TGTGCCACCTTCAGGGAACTATATAGCAATCAGCCCCAGCATTTT. As protein: CATFRELYSNQPQHF. V gene TRBV6-4 combines with J gene TRBJ1-5; a weak D match, TRBD1 (5 bases). CDR3 size: 15 residues. V was clipped by 10 bases and J by 0 bases, with 16 bases between them. From germline, CDR1 is MRHNA and CDR2 SNTAGT.

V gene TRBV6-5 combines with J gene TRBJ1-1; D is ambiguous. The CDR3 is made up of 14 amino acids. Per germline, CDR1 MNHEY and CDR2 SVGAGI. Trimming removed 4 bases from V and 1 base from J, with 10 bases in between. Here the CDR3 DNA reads TGTGCCAGCAGTTTGGCGAGAGGGAACACTGAAGCTTTCTTT. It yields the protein CASSLARGNTEAFF.

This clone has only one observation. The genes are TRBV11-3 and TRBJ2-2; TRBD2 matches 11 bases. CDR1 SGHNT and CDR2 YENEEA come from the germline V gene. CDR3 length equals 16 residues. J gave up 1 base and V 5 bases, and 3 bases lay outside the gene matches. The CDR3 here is CASSPGLAGNTGELFF. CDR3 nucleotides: TGTGCCAGCAGCCCCGGACTAGCGGGGAACACCGGGGAGCTGTTTTTT.

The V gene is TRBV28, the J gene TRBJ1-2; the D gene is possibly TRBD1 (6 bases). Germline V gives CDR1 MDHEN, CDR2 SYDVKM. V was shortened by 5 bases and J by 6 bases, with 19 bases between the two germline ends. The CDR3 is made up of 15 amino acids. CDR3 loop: CASSPRGEGVHGYTF. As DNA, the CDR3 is TGTGCCAGCAGTCCCCGCGGGGAGGGGGTTCATGGCTACACCTTC.

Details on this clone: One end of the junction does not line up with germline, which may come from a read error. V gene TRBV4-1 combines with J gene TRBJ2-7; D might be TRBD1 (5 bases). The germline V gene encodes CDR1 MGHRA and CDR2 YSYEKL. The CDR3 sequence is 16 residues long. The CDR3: CASSQTGQASVYVQYF. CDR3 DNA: TGCGCCAGCAGCCAAACAGGACAAGCCTCTGTGTACGTGCAGTACTTC.

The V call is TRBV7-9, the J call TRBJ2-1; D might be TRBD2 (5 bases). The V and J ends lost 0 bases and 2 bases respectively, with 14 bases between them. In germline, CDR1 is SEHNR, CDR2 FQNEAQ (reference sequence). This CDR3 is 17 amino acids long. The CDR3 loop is CASSLATQRTTYNEQFF. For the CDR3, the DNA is TGTGCCAGCAGCTTAGCTACCCAGCGGACCACCTACAATGAGCAGTTCTTC.

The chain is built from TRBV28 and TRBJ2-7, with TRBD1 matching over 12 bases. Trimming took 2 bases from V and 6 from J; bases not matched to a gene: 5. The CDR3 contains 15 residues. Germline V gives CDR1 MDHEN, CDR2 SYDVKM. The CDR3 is CASSLSGTGGGEQYF. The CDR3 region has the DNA TGTGCCAGCAGTTTAAGCGGGACAGGGGGCGGCGAGCAGTACTTC.

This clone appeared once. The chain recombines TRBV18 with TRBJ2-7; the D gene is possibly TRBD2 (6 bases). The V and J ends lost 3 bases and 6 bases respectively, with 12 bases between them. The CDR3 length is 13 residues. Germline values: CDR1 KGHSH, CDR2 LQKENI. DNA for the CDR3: TGTGCCAGCTCACCGGGCGGGATCCGCGAGCAGTACTTC. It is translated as CASSPGGIREQYF.

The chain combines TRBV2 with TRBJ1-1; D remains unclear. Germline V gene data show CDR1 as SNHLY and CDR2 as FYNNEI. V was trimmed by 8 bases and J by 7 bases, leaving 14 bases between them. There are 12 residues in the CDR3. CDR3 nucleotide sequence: TGTGCCAGCCTGATTGAGGGCCTTGAAGCTTTCTTT. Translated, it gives CASLIEGLEAFF.

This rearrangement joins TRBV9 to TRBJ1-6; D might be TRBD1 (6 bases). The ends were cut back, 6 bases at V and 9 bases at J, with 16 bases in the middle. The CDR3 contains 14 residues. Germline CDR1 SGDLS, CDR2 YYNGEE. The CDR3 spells CASTSSGDSSPLHF. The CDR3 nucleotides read TGTGCCAGCACCTCGTCAGGGGATAGTTCACCCCTCCACTTT.

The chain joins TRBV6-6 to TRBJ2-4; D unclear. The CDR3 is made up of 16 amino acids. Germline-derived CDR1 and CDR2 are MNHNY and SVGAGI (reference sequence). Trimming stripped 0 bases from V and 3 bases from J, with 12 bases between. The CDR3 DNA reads TGTGCCAGCAGTTACTCCGTGCTTGCGGTCAAAAACATTCAGTACTTC. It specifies CASSYSVLAVKNIQYF.

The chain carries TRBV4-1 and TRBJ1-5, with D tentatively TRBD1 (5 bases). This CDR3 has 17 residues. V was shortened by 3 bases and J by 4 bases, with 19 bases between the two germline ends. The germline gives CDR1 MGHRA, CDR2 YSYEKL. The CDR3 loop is CASSHTMGGTGNQPQHF. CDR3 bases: TGCGCCAGCAGCCATACTATGGGCGGGACGGGGAATCAGCCCCAGCATTTT.

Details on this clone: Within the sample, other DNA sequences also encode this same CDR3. For the CDR3, the DNA is TGTGCCAGCAGCCTACAGGGCTCCTACGAGCAGTACTTC. This translates into CASSLQGSYEQYF. The chain carries TRBV27 and TRBJ2-7; possibly TRBD1 for D (6 bases). V dropped 6 bases and J dropped 0 bases, with 9 bases sitting between them. Per germline, CDR1 MNHEY and CDR2 SMNVEV (reference sequence). The CDR3 loop spans 13 amino acids.

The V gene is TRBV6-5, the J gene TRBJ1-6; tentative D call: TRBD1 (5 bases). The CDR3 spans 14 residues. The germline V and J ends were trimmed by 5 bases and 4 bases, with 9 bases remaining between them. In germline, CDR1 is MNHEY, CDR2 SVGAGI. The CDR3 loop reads CASSPGGYNSPLHF. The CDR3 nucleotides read TGTGCCAGCAGTCCCGGGGGATATAATTCACCCCTCCACTTT.

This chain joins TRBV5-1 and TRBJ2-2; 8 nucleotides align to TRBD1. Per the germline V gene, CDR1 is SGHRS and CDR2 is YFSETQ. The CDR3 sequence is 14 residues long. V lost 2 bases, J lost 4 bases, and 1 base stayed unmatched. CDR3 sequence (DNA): TGCGCCAGCAGCTTAGGACAGGGCACCGGGGAGCTGTTTTTT. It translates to CASSLGQGTGELFF.

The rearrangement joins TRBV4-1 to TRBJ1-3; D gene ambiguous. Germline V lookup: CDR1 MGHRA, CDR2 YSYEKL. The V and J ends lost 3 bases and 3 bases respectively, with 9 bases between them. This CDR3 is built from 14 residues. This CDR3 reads CASSHGEGGNTIYF. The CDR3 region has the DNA TGCGCCAGCAGCCACGGGGAGGGTGGAAACACCATATATTTT.

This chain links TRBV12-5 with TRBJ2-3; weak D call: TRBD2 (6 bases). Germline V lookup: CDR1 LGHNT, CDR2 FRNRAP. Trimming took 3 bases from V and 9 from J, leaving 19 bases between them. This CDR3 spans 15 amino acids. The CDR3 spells CASGFAGTQGNTQYF. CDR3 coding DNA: TGTGCTAGTGGTTTTGCTGGGACTCAAGGGAACACGCAGTATTTT.

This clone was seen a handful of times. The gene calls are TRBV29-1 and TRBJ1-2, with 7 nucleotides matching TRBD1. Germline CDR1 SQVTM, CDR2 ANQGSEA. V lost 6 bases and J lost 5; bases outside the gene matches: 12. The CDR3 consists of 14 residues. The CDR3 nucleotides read TGCAGCGTCGATACAGGGGAAGAGGCGTATGGCTACACCTTC. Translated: CSVDTGEEAYGYTF.

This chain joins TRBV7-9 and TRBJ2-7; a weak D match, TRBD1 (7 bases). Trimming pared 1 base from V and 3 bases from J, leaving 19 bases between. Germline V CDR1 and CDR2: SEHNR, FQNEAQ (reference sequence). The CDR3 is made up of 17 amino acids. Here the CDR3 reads CASSLGGAGRGFYEQYF. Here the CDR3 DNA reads TGTGCCAGCAGCTTAGGCGGGGCTGGCAGGGGGTTCTACGAGCAGTACTTC.

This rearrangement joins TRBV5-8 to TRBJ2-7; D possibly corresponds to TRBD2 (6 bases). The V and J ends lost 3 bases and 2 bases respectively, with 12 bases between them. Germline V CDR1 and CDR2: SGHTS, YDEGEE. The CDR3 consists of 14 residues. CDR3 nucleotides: TGTGCCAGCAGCTCCCTGTCGGGGGCCTACGAGCAGTACTTC. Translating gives CASSSLSGAYEQYF. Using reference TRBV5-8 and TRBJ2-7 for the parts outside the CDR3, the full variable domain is EAGVTQSPTHLIKTRGQQATLRCSPISGHTSVYWYQQALGLGLQFLLWYDEGEERNRGNFPPRFSGRQFPNYSSELNVNALELEDSALYLCASSSLSGAYEQYFGPGTRLTVT.